The 9 T cell receptor beta chains below were found in one sample sequenced in a study of OX40 agonist ivuxolimab in advanced cancers. Only in-frame clones appear in the TCRdb table, and some are missing; sequencing was by immunoSEQ multiplex PCR. The profile covers about 18,000 clones, with over 60% appearing a single time and about 21% taken by the ten largest. The specimen comprised CD4+ or CD8+ T cells sorted from blood, sampled in a trial of the OX40 agonist ivuxolimab. These receptors were obtained from an adult with an advanced solid tumor such as melanoma, head and neck, liver or kidney cancer.

V is TRBV7-8 and J is TRBJ2-4; TRBD2 matches at 10 bases. Germline values: CDR1 SGHVS, CDR2 FQNEAQ. The CDR3 is 16 residues long. Losses at the gene ends were 4 bases for V and 2 bases for J; bases not matched to a gene: 5. The CDR3 region is CASSSTTSGSKNIQYF. The CDR3 DNA is TGTGCCAGCAGCTCGACGACTAGCGGGTCCAAAAACATTCAGTACTTC.

V gene TRBV7-8 combines with J gene TRBJ2-3; D might be TRBD2 (6 bases). Germline CDR1 SGHVS, CDR2 FQNEAQ. The CDR3 loop spans 16 amino acids. The V and J ends lost 4 bases and 2 bases respectively, with 16 bases between them. The CDR3, as DNA: TGTGCCAGCAGCTCGCCTAGCGACCCAGTCACAGATACGCAGTATTTT. Translated, it gives CASSSPSDPVTDTQYF.

This chain connects TRBV25-1 to TRBJ2-3, with D possibly being TRBD1 (5 bases). The germline V gene has CDR1 MGHDK and CDR2 SYGVNS. Trimming shortened V by 4 bases and J by 6 bases, and 11 bases separated the two germline ends. The CDR3 is 13 residues long. The CDR3 reads CASSVGARDTQYF. CDR3 coding DNA: TGTGCCAGCAGTGTTGGGGCTCGGGATACGCAGTATTTT. The entire variable domain, with the rest obtained from reference TRBV25-1 and TRBJ2-3, is as follows: EADIYQTPRYLVIGTGKKITLECSQTMGHDKMYWYQQDPGMELHLIHYSYGVNSTEKGDLSSESTVSRIRTEHFPLTLESARPSHTSQYLCASSVGARDTQYFGPGTRLTVL.

By its share, this clone is medium-sized (0.01 to 0.1%). This chain uses TRBV5-1 with TRBJ1-5, with TRBD1 matching over 7 bases. The CDR3 spans 15 residues. Trimming cost V 4 bases and J 3 bases; bases outside gene matches: 7. From germline, CDR1 is SGHRS and CDR2 YFSETQ. The CDR3: CASSMTGLHNQPQHF. The DNA of the CDR3 is TGCGCCAGCAGCATGACAGGGCTACACAATCAGCCCCAGCATTTT.

This chain connects TRBV28 to TRBJ1-5; unclear D gene. This CDR3 spans 15 amino acids. Germline assignment: CDR1 MDHEN and CDR2 SYDVKM. V was trimmed by 6 bases and J by 5 bases, leaving 17 bases between them. The CDR3 DNA reads as TGTGCCAGCAGCACTGCCATAGGGTATCATCAGCCCCAGCATTTT. This codes for CASSTAIGYHQPQHF.

This clone was seen only a few times. The chain recombines TRBV9 with TRBJ2-7; 10 nucleotides align to TRBD2. The V gene's germline CDR1 is SGDLS and CDR2 YYNGEE. The CDR3 has 16 amino acids. Germline trimming cut 0 bases from V and 3 bases from J; bases unmatched to any gene: 6. The CDR3 here is CASSVGLAGVGYEQYF. The DNA for the CDR3 is TGTGCCAGCAGCGTAGGCCTAGCGGGAGTGGGCTACGAGCAGTACTTC.

The rearrangement uses TRBV19 and TRBJ2-7; 8 positions agree with TRBD2. CDR3 length: 16 amino acids. V was clipped by 6 bases and J by 5 bases; unmatched bases: 15. The germline V gene encodes CDR1 LNHDA and CDR2 SQIVND (reference sequence). In DNA form, the CDR3 reads TGTGCCAGTAGACCTGATCCCGGGACTAGTAACGACGAGCAGTACTTC. Residues: CASRPDPGTSNDEQYF.

This CDR3 reads CASSFSPGVWTGELFF. CDR3 nucleotides: TGTGCCAGCAGCTTTTCCCCGGGAGTGTGGACCGGGGAGCTGTTTTTT. V gene TRBV7-9 combines with J gene TRBJ2-2, with D possibly matching TRBD2 (6 bases). CDR1 is SEHNR and CDR2 is FQNEAQ in the germline V gene (reference sequence). The CDR3 consists of 16 residues. V gave up 3 bases and J gave up 5 bases, with 16 bases separating them.

The chain links TRBV2 to TRBJ2-7; 15 bases are shared with TRBD2. The J segment lost 4 bases and the V segment lost 3 bases, leaving 4 bases of the junction unmatched. This CDR3 is built from 16 residues. CDR1 is SNHLY and CDR2 is FYNNEI in the germline V gene. The CDR3 spells CASSDPGTSGRYEQYF. The DNA of the CDR3 is TGTGCCAGCAGTGACCCCGGGACTAGCGGGAGGTACGAGCAGTACTTC.